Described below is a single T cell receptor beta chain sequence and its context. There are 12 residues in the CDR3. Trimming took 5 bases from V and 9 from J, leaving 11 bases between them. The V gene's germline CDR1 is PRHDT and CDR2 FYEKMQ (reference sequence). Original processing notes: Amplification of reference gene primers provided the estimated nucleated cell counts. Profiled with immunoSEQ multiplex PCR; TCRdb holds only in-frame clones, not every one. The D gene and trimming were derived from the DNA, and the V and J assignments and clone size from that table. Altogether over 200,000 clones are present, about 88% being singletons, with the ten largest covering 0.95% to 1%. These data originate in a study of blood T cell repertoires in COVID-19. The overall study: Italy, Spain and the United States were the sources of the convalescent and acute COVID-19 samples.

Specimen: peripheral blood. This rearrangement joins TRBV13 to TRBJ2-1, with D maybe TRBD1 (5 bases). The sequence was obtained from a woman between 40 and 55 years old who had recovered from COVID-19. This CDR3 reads CASSPLGVEQFF. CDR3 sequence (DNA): TGTGCCAGCAGCCCGCTAGGGGTTGAGCAGTTCTTC.